This TCR beta chain was captured by sequencing in a study of PD-1 blockade in classical Hodgkin lymphoma. Each of the patients experienced relapse following autologous stem cell transplantation, and their brentuximab vedotin exposure differed. Study-wide results and caveats: By C4D1, diversity of CD4+ TCRs had risen significantly, whereas that of CD8+ TCRs had not.

Sequenced by immunoSEQ multiplex PCR; TCRdb stores in-frame clones only, minus some. The profile shows 30,000 to 45,000 clones, around 88% of them singletons. The sample holds one count of this clone. What it binds is not known. This clonotype was sampled from a human donor with classical Hodgkin lymphoma. The sequenced sample was peripheral blood mononuclear cells (PBMCs), obtained before the second cycle of nivolumab.

CDR3 DNA: TGTGCCAGCACCCCTGGGGGAGCGAGGGCCTACGAGCAGTACTTC. Translating gives CASTPGGARAYEQYF. The rearrangement joins TRBV28 to TRBJ2-7; perhaps D is TRBD1 or TRBD2 (5 bases each). V was trimmed by 7 bases and J by 2 bases, leaving 18 bases between them. Germline assignment: CDR1 MDHEN and CDR2 SYDVKM. This CDR3 is built from 15 residues.